The rows below give T cell receptor beta chains drawn from one sample of a study of blood T cell repertoires in COVID-19. The repertoire was sequenced with immunoSEQ multiplex PCR; TCRdb's copy has only in-frame clones and lacks some. The top ten clones hold roughly 15% of a sample with approximately 80,000 clones, less than 85% of them seen once. The specimen sequenced was peripheral blood. The receptors derive from a man between 65 and 85 years old with active or convalescent COVID-19. Each CDR3 is given with its conserved first and last residue. Fields, in order: V gene, J gene, D gene, clone size, CDR3 DNA, CDR3 protein. The D gene is left open where the match is weak. Size is omitted from some rows. Given values are once, few, many or a class for expanded clones.

>TRBV18|TRBJ2-3|NA|NA
TGTGCCAGCCGTCCTAGCATGGCAGATACGCAGTATTTT
CASRPSMADTQYF
>TRBV28|TRBJ1-2|NA|NA
TGTGCCAGCAGGGTTACAGGGATAAGATATGGCTACACCTTC
CASRVTGIRYGYTF
>TRBV25-1|TRBJ2-3|NA|NA
TGTGCCAGCAGTGAATATGGCATCACAGATACGCAGTATTTT
CASSEYGITDTQYF
>TRBV30|TRBJ1-5|TRBD1|NA
TGTGCCTGGAGCAACAGGGGGGATCAGCCCCAGCATTTT
CAWSNRGDQPQHF
>TRBV7-2|TRBJ2-4|NA|NA
TGTGCCAGCAGCGCCCTCAGTAACATTCAGTACTTC
CASSALSNIQYF
>TRBV7-9|TRBJ2-3|NA|NA
TGTGCCAGCAGCTTAGGGCGGGGCACAGATACGCAGTATTTT
CASSLGRGTDTQYF
>TRBV10-3|TRBJ1-1|NA|NA
TGTGCCATCTCCGCAGGGGAGACTGAAGCTTTCTTT
CAISAGETEAFF
>TRBV6-5|TRBJ2-1|TRBD1|NA
TGTGCCAGCCTAGGCGGGGACAGGGGAGTAAATGAGCAGTTCTTC
CASLGGDRGVNEQFF
>TRBV5-6|TRBJ1-4|NA|few
TGTGCCAGCAGCTACCCAGGTTTAACTAATGAAAAACTGTTTTTT
CASSYPGLTNEKLFF
>TRBV24-1|TRBJ1-5|TRBD1|few
TGTGCCACCAGTGATTCGGGGACAGGGGTCTTCAATCAGCCCCAGCATTTT
CATSDSGTGVFNQPQHF
>TRBV25-1|TRBJ2-7|NA|NA
TGTGCCAGGGCCACTACGGAGCAGTACTTC
CARATTEQYF
>TRBV24-1|TRBJ1-4|NA|NA
TGTGCCACCAGTGACCCCCGGGGTGCCGGTGAAAAACTGTTTTTT
CATSDPRGAGEKLFF
>TRBV7-2|TRBJ1-4|TRBD1|NA
TGTGCCAGCAGCTGGGACAGGGGAAAACTGTTTTTT
CASSWDRGKLFF